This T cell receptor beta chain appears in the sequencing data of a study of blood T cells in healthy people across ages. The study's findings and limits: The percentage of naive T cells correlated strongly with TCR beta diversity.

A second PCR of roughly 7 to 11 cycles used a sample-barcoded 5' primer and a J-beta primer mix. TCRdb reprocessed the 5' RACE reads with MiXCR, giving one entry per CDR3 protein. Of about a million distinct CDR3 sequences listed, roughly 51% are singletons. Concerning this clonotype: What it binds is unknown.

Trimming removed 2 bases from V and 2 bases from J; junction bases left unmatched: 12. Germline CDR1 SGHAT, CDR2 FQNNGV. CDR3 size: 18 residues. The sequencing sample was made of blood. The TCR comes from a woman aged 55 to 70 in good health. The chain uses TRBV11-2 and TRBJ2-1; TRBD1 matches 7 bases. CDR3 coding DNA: TGTGCCAGCAGCTTATTCCCCCTCGTCGGGACAGCCTACAATGAGCAGTTCTTC. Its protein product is CASSLFPLVGTAYNEQFF.